The entry below describes one T cell receptor beta chain. The sample belongs to a study of blood T cell repertoires in COVID-19. There are 16 residues in the CDR3. V was trimmed by 0 bases and J by 0 bases, leaving 12 bases between them. The germline gives CDR1 SGDLS, CDR2 YYNGEE. The data were produced by immunoSEQ multiplex PCR, yet TCRdb's version contains in-frame clones alone and is incomplete. The sample lists a few hundred thousand clones; around 83% were seen once. The TCR was taken from a man between 50 and 59 years old with active or convalescent COVID-19. This rearrangement joins TRBV9 to TRBJ1-1; D gene unclear. The specimen sequenced was peripheral blood. The CDR3 is CASSVAPGNMNTEAFF. In nucleotides, the CDR3 is TGTGCCAGCAGCGTAGCCCCAGGTAACATGAACACTGAAGCTTTCTTT.